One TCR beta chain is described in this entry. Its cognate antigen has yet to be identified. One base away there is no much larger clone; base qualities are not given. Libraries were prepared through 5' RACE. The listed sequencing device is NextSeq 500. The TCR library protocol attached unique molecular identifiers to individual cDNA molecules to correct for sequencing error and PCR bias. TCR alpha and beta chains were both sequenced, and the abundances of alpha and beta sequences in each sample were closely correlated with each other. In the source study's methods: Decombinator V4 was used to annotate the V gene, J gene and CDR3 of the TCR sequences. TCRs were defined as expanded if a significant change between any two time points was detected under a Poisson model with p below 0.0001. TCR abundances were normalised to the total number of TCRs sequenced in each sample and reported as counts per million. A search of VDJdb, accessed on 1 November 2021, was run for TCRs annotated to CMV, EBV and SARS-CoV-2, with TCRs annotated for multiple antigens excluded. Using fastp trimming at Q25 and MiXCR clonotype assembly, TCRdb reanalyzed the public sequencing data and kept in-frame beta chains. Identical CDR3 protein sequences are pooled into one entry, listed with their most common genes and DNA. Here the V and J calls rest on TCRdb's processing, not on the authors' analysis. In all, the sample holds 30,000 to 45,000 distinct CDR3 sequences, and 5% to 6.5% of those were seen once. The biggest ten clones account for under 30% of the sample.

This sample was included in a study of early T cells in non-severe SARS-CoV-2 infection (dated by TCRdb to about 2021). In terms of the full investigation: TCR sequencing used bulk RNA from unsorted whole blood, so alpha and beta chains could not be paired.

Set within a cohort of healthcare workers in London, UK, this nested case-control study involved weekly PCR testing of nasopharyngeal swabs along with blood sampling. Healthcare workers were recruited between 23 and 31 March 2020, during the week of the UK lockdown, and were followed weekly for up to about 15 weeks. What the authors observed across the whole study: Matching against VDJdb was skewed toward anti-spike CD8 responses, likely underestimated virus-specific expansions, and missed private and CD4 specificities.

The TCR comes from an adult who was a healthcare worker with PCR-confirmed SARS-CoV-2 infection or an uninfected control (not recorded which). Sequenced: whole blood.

The CDR3 in this case is CASSYSGVPSEQYF. The DNA reads as follows: TGTGCCAGCAGTTACTCTGGGGTCCCCTCCGAGCAGTACTTC. The chain was built from TRBV6-5 and TRBJ2-7; no D segment can be confidently identified. Including the terminal cysteine and phenylalanine, the CDR3 comprises 14 residues. The retained sequence is limited to the CDR3, 42 bases, with the frame set at the first base. V loses 0 bases of germline sequence and J loses 6 bases, and the interval between the two ends is 12 bases. The germline V gene specifies MNHEY as CDR1 and SVGAGI as CDR2.